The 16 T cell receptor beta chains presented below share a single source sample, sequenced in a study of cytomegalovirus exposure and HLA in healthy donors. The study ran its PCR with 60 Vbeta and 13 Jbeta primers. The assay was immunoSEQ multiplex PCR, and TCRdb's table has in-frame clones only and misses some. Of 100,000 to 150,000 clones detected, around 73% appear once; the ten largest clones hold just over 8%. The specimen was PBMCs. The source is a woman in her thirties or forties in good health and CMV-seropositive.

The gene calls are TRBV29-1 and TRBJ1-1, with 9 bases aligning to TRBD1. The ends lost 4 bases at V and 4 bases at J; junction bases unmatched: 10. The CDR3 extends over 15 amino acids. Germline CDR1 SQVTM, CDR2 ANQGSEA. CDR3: CSVALGTGSFTEAFF. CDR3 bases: TGCAGCGTTGCTCTCGGGACAGGGTCGTTCACTGAAGCTTTCTTT. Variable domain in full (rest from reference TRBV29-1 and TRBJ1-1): SAVISQKPSRDICQRGTSLTIQCQVDSQVTMMFWYRQQPGQSLTLIATANQGSEATYESGFVIDKFPISRPNLTFSTLTVSNMSPEDSSIYLCSVALGTGSFTEAFFGQGTRLTVV.

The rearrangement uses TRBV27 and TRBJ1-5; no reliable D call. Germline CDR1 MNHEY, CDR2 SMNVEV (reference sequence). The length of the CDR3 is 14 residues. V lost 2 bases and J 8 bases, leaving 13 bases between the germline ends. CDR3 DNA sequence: TGTGCCAGCAGTTTACGAGCGGTCTTGGAGCCCCAGCATTTT. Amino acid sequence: CASSLRAVLEPQHF.

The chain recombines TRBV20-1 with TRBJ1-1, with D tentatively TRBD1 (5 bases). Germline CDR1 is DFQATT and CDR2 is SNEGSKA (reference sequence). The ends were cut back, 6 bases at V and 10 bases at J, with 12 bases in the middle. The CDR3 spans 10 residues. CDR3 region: CSAERDRAFF. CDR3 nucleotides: TGCAGTGCAGAGCGGGACCGAGCTTTCTTT.

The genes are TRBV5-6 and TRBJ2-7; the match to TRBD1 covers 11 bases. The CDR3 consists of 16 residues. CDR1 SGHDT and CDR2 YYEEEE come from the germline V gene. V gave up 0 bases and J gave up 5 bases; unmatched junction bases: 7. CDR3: CASSLAGTGGFNEQYF. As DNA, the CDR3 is TGTGCCAGCAGCTTGGCCGGGACAGGGGGTTTCAACGAGCAGTACTTC.

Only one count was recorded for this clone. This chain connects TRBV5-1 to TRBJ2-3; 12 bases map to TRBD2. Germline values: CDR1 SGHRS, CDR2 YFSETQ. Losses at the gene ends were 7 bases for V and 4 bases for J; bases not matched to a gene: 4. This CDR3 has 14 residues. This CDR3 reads CASRRTSGADTQYF. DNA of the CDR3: TGCGCCAGCCGGAGGACTAGCGGGGCAGATACGCAGTATTTT.

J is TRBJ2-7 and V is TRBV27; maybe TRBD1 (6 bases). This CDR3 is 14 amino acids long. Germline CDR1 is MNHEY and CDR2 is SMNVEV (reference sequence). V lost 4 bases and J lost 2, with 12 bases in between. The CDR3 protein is CASSSRDTPYEQYF. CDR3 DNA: TGTGCCAGCAGTTCCCGGGACACCCCCTACGAGCAGTACTTC.

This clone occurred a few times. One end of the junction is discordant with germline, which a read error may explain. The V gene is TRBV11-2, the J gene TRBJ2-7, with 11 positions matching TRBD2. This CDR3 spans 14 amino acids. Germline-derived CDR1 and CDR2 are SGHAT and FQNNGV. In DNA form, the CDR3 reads TGTGCCAGCAGTTTAGCGGGGGGGAGCTACGAGCAGTACTTC. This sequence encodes CASSLAGGSYEQYF.

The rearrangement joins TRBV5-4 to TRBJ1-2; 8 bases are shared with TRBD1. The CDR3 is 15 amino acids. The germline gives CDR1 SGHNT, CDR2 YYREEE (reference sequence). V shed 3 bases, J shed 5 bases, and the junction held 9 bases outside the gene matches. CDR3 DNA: TGTGCCAGCAGCTCCGGGGGACAGGCTACTTATGGCTACACCTTC. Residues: CASSSGGQATYGYTF.

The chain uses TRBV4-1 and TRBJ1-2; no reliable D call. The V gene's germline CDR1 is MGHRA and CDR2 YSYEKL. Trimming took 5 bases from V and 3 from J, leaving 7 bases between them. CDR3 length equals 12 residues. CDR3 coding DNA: TGCGCCAGCAGCAATCTAGACTATGGCTACACCTTC. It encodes CASSNLDYGYTF.

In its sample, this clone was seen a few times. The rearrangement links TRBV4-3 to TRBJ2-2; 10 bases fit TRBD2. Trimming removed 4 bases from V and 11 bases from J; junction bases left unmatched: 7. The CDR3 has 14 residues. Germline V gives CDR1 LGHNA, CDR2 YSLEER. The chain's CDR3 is CASSPLAGENELFF. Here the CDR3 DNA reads TGCGCCAGCAGCCCTCTAGCGGGGGAGAACGAGCTGTTTTTT.

The CDR3 here is CASSIEEGYNQPQHF. The CDR3 coding sequence is TGTGCCAGTAGTATAGAGGAGGGATACAATCAGCCCCAGCATTTT. The chain carries TRBV19 and TRBJ1-5; D ambiguous. The V end lost 0 bases, the J end lost 3 bases, and 9 bases lay between the germline ends. This CDR3 has 15 amino acids. Per germline, CDR1 LNHDA and CDR2 SQIVND (reference sequence).

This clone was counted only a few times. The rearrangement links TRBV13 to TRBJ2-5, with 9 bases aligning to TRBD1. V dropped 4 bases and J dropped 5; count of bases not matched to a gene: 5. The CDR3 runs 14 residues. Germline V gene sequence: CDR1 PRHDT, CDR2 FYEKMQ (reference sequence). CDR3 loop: CASSSRDRDETQYF. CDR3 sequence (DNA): TGTGCCAGCAGCTCCCGGGACAGGGACGAGACCCAGTACTTC.

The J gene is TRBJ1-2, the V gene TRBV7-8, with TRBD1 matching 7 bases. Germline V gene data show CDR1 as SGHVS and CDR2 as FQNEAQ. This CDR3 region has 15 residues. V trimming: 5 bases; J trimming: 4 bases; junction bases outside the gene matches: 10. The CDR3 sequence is CASSRTGAVAYGYTF. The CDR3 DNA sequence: TGTGCCAGCAGCCGTACAGGGGCGGTAGCCTATGGCTACACCTTC.

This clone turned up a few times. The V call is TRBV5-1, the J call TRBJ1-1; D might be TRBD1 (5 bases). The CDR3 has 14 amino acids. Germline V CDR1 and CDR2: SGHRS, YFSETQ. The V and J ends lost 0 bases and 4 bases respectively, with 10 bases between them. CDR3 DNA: TGCGCCAGCAGCTTGGACGGGGGGAGCACTGAAGCTTTCTTT. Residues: CASSLDGGSTEAFF.

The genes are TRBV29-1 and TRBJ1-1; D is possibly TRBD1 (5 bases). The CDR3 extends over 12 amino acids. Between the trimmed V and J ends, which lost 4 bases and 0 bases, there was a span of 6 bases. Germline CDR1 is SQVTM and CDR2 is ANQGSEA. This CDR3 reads CSVGQLNTEAFF. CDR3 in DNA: TGCAGCGTTGGACAGCTGAACACTGAAGCTTTCTTT.

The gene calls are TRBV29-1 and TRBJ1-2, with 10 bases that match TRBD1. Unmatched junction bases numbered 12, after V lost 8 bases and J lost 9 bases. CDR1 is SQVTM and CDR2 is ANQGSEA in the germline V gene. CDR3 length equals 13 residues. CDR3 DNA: TGCAGCTTCTACCTGGACAGGGGGGTTAGCTACACCTTC. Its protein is CSFYLDRGVSYTF.